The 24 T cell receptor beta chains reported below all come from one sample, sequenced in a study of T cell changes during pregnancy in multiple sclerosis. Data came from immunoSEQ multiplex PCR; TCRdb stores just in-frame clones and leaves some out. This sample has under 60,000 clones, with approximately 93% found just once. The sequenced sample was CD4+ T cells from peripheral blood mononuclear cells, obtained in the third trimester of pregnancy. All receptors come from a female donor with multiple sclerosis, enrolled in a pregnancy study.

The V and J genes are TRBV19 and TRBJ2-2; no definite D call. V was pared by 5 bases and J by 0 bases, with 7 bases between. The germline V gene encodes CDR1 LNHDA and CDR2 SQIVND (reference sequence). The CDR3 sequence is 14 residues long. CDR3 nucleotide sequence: TGTGCCAGTAGTCTACGTCCGAACACCGGGGAGCTGTTTTTT. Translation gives CASSLRPNTGELFF. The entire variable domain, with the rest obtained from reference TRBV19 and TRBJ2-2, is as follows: DGGITQSPKYLFRKEGQNVTLSCEQNLNHDAMYWYRQDPGQGLRLIYYSQIVNDFQKGDIAEGYSVSREKKESFPLTVTSAQKNPTAFYLCASSLRPNTGELFFGEGSRLTVL.

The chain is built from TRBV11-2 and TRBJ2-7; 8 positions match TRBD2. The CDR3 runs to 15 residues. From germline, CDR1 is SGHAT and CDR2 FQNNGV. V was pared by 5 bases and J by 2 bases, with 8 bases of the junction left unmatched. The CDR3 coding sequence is TGTGCCAGCAGCATACCGGGACTAGGGCCCTACGAGCAGTACTTC. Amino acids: CASSIPGLGPYEQYF.

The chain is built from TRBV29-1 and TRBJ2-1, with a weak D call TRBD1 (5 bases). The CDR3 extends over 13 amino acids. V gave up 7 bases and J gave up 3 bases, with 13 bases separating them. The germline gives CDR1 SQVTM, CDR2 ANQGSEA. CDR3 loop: CSAPQGHYNEQFF. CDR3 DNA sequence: TGCAGCGCCCCACAAGGACACTACAATGAGCAGTTCTTC.

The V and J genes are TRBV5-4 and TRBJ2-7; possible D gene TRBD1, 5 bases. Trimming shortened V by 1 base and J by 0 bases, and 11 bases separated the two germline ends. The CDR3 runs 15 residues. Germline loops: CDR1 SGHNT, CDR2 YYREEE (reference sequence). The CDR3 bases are TGTGCCAGCAGCTTGTTAGGGGTAAGCTCCTACGAGCAGTACTTC. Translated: CASSLLGVSSYEQYF. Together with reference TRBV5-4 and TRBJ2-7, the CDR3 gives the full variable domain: ETGVTQSPTHLIKTRGQQVTLRCSSQSGHNTVSWYQQALGQGPQFIFQYYREEENGRGNFPPRFSGLQFPNYSSELNVNALELDDSALYLCASSLLGVSSYEQYFGPGTRLTVT.

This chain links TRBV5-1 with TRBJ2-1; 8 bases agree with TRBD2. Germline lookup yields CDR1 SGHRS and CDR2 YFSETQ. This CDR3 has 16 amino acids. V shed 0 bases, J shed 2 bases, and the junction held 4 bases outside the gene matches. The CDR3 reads CASSLVAGNPYNEQFF. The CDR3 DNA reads TGCGCCAGCAGCTTGGTAGCGGGAAACCCCTACAATGAGCAGTTCTTC.

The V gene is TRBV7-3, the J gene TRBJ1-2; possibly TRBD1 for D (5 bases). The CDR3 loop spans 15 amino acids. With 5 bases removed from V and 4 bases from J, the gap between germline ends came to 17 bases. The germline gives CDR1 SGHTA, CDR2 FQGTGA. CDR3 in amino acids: CASSPRGGGGYGYTF. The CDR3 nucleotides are TGTGCCAGCAGCCCACGAGGCGGGGGGGGCTATGGCTACACCTTC.

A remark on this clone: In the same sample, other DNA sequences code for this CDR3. CDR3 bases: TGTGCCAGCAGCTTAACAGGGGGAAACACTGAAGCTTTCTTT. This codes for CASSLTGGNTEAFF. The chain links TRBV7-3 to TRBJ1-1, with D possibly TRBD1 on 6 matching bases. The CDR3 is made up of 14 amino acids. V was cut by 0 bases and J by 2 bases, with 7 bases left in between. Looked up from germline, CDR1 is SGHTA and CDR2 is FQGTGA. Full variable domain (remainder filled in from reference TRBV7-3 and TRBJ1-1): GAGVSQTPSNKVTEKGKYVELRCDPISGHTALYWYRQSLGQGPEFLIYFQGTGAADDSGLPNDRFFAVRPEGSVSTLKIQRTERGDSAVYLCASSLTGGNTEAFFGQGTRLTVV.

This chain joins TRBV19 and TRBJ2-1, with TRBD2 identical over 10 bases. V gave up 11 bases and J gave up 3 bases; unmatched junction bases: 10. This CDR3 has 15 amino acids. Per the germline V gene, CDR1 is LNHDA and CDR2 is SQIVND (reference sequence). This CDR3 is CAASAGTSDYNEQFF. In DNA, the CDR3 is TGTGCCGCATCCGCCGGGACTAGCGACTACAATGAGCAGTTCTTC. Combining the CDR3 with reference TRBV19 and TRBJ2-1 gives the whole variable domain DGGITQSPKYLFRKEGQNVTLSCEQNLNHDAMYWYRQDPGQGLRLIYYSQIVNDFQKGDIAEGYSVSREKKESFPLTVTSAQKNPTAFYLCAASAGTSDYNEQFFGPGTRLTVL.

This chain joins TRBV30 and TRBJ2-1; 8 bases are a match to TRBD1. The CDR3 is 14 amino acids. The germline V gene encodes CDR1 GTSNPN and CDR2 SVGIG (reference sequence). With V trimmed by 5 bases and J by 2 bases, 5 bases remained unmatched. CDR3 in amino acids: CAWEQGAAYNEQFF. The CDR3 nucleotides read TGTGCCTGGGAGCAGGGGGCGGCCTACAATGAGCAGTTCTTC.

In DNA form, the CDR3 reads TGTGCCAGTAGTCCGCGGACAGGGGTGAACACTGAAGCTTTCTTT. Protein: CASSPRTGVNTEAFF. The rearrangement links TRBV19 to TRBJ1-1, with TRBD1 matching over 9 bases. The germline CDR1 and CDR2 sequences are LNHDA and SQIVND (reference sequence). V was clipped by 5 bases and J by 0 bases; unmatched bases: 4. CDR3 length: 15 residues.

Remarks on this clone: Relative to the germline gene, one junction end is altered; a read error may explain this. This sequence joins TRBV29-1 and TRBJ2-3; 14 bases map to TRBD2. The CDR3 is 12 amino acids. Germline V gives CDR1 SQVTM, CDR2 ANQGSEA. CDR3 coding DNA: TGCAGCGTTGAAAGACTAGCGGGAGGGCCGGGTTTT. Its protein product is CSVERLAGGPGF.

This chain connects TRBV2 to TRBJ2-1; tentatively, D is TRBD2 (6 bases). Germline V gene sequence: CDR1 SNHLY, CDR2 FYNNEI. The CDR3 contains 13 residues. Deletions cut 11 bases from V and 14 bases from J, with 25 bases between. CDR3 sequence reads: CAGGDYGTVTEFF. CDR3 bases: TGTGCCGGCGGAGACTACGGGACTGTAACGGAGTTCTTC.

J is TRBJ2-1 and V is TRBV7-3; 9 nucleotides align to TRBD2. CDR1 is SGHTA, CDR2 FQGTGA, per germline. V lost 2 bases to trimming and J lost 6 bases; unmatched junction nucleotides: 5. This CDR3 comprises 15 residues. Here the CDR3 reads CASSLAGGKTNEQFF. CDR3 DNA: TGTGCCAGCAGCTTAGCGGGGGGGAAAACCAATGAGCAGTTCTTC.

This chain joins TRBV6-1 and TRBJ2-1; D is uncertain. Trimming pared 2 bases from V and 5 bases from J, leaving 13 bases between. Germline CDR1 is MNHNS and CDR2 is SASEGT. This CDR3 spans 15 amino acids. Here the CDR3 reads CASSESGFRNNEQFF. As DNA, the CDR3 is TGTGCCAGCAGTGAATCCGGGTTTCGTAACAATGAGCAGTTCTTC.

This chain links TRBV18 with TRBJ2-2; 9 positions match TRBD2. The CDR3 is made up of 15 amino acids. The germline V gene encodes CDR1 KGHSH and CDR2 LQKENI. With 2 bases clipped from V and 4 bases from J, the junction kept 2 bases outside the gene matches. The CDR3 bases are TGTGCCAGCTCACCAGAACTAGCGGGCACCGGGGAGCTGTTTTTT. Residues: CASSPELAGTGELFF.

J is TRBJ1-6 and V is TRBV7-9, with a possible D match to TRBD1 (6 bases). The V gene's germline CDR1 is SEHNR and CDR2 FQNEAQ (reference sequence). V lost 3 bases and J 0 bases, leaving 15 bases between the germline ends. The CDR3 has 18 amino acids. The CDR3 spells CASSFGTGPSSYNSPLHF. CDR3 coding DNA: TGTGCCAGCAGCTTCGGTACAGGGCCGAGCTCCTATAATTCACCCCTCCACTTT.

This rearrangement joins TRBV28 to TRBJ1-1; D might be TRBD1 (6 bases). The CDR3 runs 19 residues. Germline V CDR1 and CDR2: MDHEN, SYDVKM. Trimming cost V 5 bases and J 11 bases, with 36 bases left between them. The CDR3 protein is CASSPSLGWREGGGGRAFF. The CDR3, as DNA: TGTGCCAGCAGTCCCTCTCTTGGGTGGCGAGAAGGGGGTGGGGGCCGGGCTTTCTTT. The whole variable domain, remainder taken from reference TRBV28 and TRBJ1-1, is DVKVTQSSRYLVKRTGEKVFLECVQDMDHENMFWYRQDPGLGLRLIYFSYDVKMKEKGDIPEGYSVSREKKERFSLILESASTNQTSMYLCASSPSLGWREGGGGRAFFGQGTRLTVV.

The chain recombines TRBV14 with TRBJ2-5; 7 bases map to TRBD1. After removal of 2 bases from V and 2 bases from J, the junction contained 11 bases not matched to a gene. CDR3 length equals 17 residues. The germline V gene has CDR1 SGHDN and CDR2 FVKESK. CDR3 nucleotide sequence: TGTGCCAGCAGCCAACCTGGGACAGTCCGATCTCAAGAGACCCAGTACTTC. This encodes CASSQPGTVRSQETQYF.

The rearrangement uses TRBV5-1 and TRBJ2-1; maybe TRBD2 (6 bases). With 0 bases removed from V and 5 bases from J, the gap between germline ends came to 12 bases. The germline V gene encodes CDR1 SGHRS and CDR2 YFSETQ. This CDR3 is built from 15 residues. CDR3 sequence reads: CASSLVADGNNEQFF. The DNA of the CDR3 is TGCGCCAGCAGCTTGGTAGCGGACGGGAACAATGAGCAGTTCTTC.

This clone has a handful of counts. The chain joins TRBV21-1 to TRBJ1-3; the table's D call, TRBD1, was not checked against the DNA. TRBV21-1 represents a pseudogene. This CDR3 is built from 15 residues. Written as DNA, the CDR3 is TGTGCCAGCAGCAGGGGACAGGGTGCGGGAAACACCATATATTTT. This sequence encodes CASSRGQGAGNTIYF.

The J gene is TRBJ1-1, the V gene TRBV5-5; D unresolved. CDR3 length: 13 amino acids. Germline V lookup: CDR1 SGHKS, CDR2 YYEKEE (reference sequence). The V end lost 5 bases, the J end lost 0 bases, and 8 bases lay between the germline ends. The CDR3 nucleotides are TGTGCCAGCAGGGGCATGATGAACACTGAAGCTTTCTTT. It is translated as CASRGMMNTEAFF. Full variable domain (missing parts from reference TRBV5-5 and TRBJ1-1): DAGVTQSPTHLIKTRGQQVTLRCSPISGHKSVSWYQQVLGQGPQFIFQYYEKEERGRGNFPDRFSARQFPNYSSELNVNALLLGDSALYLCASRGMMNTEAFFGQGTRLTVV.

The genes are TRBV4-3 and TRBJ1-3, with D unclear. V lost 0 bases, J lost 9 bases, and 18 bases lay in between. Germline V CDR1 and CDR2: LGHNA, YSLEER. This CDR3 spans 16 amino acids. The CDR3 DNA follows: TGCGCCAGCAGCCAAGATCTCGGGGTCGCAGAAGGCACCATATATTTT. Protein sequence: CASSQDLGVAEGTIYF.

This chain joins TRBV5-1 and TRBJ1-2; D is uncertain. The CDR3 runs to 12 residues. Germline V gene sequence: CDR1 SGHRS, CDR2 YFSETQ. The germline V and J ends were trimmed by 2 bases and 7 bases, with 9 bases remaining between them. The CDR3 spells CASSFSEAGYTF. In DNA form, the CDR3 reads TGCGCCAGCAGCTTTTCTGAGGCTGGCTACACCTTC.

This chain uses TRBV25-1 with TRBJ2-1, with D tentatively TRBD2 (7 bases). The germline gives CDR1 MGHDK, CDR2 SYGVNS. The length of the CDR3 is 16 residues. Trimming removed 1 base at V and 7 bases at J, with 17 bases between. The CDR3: CASSEWGAGRGNEQFF. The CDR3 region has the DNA TGTGCCAGCAGTGAATGGGGGGCAGGGCGGGGGAATGAGCAGTTCTTC.